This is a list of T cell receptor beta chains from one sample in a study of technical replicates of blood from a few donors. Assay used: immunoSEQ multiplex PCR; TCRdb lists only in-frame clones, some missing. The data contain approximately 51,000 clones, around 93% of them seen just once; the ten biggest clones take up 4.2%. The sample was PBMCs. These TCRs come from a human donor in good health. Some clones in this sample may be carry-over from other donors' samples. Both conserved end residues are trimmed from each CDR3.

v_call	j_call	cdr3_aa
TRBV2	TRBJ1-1	ASSGDRVGTEAF
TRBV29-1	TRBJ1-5	SVAQGGNQPQH
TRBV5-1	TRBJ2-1	ASSSGPGQGDNEQF
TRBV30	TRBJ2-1	ATSTGTWYNEQF
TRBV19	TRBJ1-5	ASSPTNSNQPQH
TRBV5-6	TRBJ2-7	ASSSGDYEQY
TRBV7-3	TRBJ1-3	ASSVQGQRGNTIY
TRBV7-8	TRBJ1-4	ASSLEGLGRSTEKLF
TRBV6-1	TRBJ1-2	ASSEVGGSGYT
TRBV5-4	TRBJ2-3	ASSLVGGGASTDTQY
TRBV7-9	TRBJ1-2	ASSLGQSYGYT
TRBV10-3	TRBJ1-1	AIWPETGTEAF
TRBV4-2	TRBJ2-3	ASRHSGASTDTQY
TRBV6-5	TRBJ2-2	ASSSDRDTGELF
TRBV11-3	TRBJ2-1	ASSTGLAGGPQF